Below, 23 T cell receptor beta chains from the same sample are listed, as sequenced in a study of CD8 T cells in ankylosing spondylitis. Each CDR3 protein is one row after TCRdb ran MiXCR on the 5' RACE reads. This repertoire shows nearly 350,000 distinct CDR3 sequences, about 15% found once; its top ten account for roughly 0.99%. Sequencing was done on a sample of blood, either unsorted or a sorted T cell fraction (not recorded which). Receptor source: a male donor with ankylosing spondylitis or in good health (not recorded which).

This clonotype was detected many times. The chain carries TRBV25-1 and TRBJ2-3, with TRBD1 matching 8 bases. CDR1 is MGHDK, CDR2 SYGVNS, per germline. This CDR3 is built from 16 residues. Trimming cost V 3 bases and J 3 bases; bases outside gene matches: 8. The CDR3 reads CASSELWTGNTDTQYF. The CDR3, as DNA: TGTGCCAGCAGTGAGTTGTGGACAGGGAATACAGATACGCAGTATTTT.

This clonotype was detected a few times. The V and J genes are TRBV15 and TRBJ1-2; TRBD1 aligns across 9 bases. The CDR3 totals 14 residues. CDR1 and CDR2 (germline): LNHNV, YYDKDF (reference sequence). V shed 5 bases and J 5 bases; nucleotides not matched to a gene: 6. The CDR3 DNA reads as TGTGCCACCAGCGGACAGGGGCAGGAATATGGCTACACCTTC. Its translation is CATSGQGQEYGYTF.

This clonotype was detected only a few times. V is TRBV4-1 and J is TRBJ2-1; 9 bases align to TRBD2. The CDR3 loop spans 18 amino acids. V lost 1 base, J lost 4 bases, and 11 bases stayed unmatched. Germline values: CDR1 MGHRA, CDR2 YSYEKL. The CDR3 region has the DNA TGCGCCAGCAGCCAAGGCGGCCTAGCGGGACCTCTATACAATGAGCAGTTCTTC. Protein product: CASSQGGLAGPLYNEQFF.

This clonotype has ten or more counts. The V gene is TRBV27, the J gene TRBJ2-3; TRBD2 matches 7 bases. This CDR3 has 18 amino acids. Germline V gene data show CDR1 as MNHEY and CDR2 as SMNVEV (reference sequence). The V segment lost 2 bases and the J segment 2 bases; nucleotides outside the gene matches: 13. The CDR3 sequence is CASSLGETIAGYTDTQYF. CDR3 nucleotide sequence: TGTGCCAGCAGTTTAGGCGAAACCATAGCGGGCTACACAGATACGCAGTATTTT.

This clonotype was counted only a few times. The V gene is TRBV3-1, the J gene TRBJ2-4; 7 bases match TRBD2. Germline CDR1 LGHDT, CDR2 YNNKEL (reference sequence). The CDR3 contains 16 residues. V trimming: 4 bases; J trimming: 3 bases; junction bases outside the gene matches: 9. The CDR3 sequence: CASSLPLGGGKNIQYF. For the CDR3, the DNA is TGTGCCAGCAGCCTCCCACTTGGGGGGGGCAAAAACATTCAGTACTTC. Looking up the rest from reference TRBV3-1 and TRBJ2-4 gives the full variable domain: DTAVSQTPKYLVTQMGNDKSIKCEQNLGHDTMYWYKQDSKKFLKIMFSYNNKELIINETVPNRFSPKSPDKAHLNLHINSLELGDSAVYFCASSLPLGGGKNIQYFGAGTRLSVL.

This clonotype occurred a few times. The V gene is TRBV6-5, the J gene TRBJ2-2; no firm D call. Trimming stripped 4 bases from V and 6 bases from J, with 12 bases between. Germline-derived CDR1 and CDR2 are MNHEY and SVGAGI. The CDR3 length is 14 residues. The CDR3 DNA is TGTGCCAGCAGTTTATATGGGTTGGCCGGGGAGCTGTTTTTT. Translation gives CASSLYGLAGELFF.

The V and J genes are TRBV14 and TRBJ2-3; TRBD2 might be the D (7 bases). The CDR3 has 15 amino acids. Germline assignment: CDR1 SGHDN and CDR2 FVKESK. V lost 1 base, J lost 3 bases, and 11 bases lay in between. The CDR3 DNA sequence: TGTGCCAGCAGCCAAGCAAGGGGGGGGACAGATACGCAGTATTTT. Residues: CASSQARGGTDTQYF.

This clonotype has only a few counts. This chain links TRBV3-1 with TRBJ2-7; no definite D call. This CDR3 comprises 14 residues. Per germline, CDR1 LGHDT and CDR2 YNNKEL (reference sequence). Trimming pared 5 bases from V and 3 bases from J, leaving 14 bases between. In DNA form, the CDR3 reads TGTGCCAGCAGCTTAAACGGCCAGGACTACGAGCAGTACTTC. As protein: CASSLNGQDYEQYF.

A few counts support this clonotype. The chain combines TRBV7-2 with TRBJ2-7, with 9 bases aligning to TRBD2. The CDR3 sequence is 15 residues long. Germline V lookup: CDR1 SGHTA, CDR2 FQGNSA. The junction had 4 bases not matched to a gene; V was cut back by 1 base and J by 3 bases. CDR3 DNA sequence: TGTGCCAGCAGCTTAGAGGCTAGCGGGATCTACGAGCAGTACTTC. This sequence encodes CASSLEASGIYEQYF. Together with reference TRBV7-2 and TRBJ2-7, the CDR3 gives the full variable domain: GAGVSQSPSNKVTEKGKDVELRCDPISGHTALYWYRQSLGQGLEFLIYFQGNSAPDKSGLPSDRFSAERTGGSVSTLTIQRTQQEDSAVYLCASSLEASGIYEQYFGPGTRLTVT.

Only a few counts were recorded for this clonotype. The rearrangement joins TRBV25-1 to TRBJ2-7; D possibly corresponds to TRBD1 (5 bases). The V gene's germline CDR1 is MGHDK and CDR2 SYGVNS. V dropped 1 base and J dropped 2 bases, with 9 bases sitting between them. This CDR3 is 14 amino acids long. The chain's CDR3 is CASSEFPGTYEQYF. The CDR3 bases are TGTGCCAGCAGTGAATTCCCAGGGACCTACGAGCAGTACTTC.

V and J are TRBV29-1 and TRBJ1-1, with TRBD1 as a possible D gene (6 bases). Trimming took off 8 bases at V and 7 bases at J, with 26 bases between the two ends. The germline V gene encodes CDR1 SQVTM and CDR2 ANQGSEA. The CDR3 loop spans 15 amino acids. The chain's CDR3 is CSFLGGGTGGLEAFF. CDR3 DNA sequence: TGCAGCTTCCTTGGGGGCGGCACAGGAGGCCTTGAAGCTTTCTTT.

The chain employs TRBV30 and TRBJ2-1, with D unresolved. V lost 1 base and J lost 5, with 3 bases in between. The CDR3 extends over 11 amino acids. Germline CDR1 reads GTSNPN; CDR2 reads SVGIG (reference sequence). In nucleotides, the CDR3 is TGTGCCTGGAGTGGAAACAATGAGCAGTTCTTC. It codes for CAWSGNNEQFF.

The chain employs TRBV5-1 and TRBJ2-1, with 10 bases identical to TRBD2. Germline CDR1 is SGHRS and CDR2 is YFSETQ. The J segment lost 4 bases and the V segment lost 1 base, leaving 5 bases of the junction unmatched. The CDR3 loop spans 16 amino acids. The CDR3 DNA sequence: TGCGCCAGCAGCTTGATGCGACTAGCGGGTTACAATGAGCAGTTCTTC. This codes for CASSLMRLAGYNEQFF.

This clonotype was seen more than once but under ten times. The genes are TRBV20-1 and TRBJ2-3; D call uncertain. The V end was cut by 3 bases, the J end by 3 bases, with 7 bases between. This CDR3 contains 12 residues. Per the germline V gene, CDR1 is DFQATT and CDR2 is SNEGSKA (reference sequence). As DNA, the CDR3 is TGCAGTGCTAGTCCCGGGACAGATACGCAGTATTTT. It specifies CSASPGTDTQYF.

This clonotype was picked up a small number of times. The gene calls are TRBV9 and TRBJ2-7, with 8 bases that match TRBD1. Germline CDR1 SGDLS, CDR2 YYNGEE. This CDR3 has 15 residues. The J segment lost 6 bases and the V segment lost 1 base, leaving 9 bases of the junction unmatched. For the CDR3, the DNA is TGTGCCAGCAGCGTAACCGTGACAGGGGAGAGCGAGCAGTACTTC. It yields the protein CASSVTVTGESEQYF.

CDR3 nucleotides: TGTGCCAGCAGCGCCACGGGGGCGAGCCAAGAGACCCAGTACTTC. Translated: CASSATGASQETQYF. The chain joins TRBV2 to TRBJ2-5; D may match TRBD1 or TRBD2 (6 bases each). Between the trimmed V and J ends, which lost 6 bases and 1 base, there was a span of 15 bases. The CDR3 contains 15 residues. Germline V gives CDR1 SNHLY, CDR2 FYNNEI.

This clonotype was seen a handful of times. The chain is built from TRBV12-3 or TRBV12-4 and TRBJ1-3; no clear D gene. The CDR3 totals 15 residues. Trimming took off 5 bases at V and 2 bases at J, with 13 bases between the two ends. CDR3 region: CASSRLISPGNTIYF. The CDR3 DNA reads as TGTGCCAGCAGTCGGCTTATTTCACCTGGAAACACCATATATTTT.

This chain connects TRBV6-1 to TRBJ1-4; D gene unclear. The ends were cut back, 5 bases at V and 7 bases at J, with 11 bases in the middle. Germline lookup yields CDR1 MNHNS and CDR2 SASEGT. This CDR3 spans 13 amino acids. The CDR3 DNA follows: TGTGCCAGCAGTCGTGGATCAGGTGAAAAACTGTTTTTT. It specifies CASSRGSGEKLFF.

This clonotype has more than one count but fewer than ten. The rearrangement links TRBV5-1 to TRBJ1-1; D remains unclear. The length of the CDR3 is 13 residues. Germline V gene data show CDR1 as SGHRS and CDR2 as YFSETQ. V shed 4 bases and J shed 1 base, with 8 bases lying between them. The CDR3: CASSPERNTEAFF. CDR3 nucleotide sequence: TGCGCCAGCAGCCCGGAAAGGAACACTGAAGCTTTCTTT.

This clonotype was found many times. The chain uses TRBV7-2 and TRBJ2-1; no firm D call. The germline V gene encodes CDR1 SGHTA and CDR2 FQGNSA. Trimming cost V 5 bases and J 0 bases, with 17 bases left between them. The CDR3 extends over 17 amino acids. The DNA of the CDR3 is TGTGCCAGCAGCACGCGTCCATCGTGGGACTCCTACAATGAGCAGTTCTTC. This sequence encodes CASSTRPSWDSYNEQFF.

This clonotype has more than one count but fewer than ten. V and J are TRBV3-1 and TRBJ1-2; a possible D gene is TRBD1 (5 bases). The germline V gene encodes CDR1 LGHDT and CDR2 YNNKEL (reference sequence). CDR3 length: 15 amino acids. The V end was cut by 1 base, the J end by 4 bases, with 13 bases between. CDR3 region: CASSQGQGRGYGYTF. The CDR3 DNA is TGTGCCAGCAGCCAAGGTCAGGGACGGGGCTATGGCTACACCTTC.

The CDR3 sequence is CASSLAGIPTDTQYF. The CDR3 DNA reads TGTGCCAGCAGCTTAGCGGGGATACCCACAGATACGCAGTATTTT. V is TRBV7-2 and J is TRBJ2-3; D is undetermined. The CDR3 spans 15 residues. Germline V gives CDR1 SGHTA, CDR2 FQGNSA. Trimming cost V 0 bases and J 2 bases, with 9 bases left between them.

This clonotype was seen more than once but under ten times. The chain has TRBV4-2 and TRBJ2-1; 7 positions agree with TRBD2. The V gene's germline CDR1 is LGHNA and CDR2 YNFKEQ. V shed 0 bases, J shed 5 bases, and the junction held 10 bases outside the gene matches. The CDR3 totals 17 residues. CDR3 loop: CASSQDLLVGTNNEQFF. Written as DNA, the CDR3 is TGTGCCAGCAGCCAAGATTTGCTGGTGGGGACTAACAATGAGCAGTTCTTC.